These 15 T cell receptor beta chains share one sample of origin, sequenced in a study of graft-versus-host responses after intestinal transplantation. Graft material was processed, releasing intraepithelial and lamina propria lymphocytes. Data came from immunoSEQ multiplex PCR; TCRdb stores just in-frame clones and leaves some out. The sample records 29,000 or so clones, around four fifths being singletons. Material: ileum tissue, obtained 98 days after intestinal transplantation. These receptors all stem from a human patient who received an intestinal transplant, so some T cells may come from the graft donor.

The J gene is TRBJ2-3, the V gene TRBV10-3, with 7 bases aligning to TRBD1. V trimming: 10 bases; J trimming: 3 bases; junction bases outside the gene matches: 13. The CDR3 consists of 15 residues. Germline assignment: CDR1 ENHRY and CDR2 SYGVKD. Here the CDR3 reads CATGPTGPRTDTQYF. In nucleotides, the CDR3 is TGTGCCACCGGGCCGACAGGGCCACGGACAGATACGCAGTATTTT.

This clone was counted between two and nine times. V gene TRBV29-1 combines with J gene TRBJ1-1; no clear D gene. Germline V CDR1 and CDR2: SQVTM, ANQGSEA. The CDR3 covers 12 residues. With 4 bases removed from V and 0 bases from J, the gap between germline ends came to 6 bases. In DNA form, the CDR3 reads TGCAGCGTTGGCCTAATGAACACTGAAGCTTTCTTT. Its protein is CSVGLMNTEAFF.

J is TRBJ2-7 and V is TRBV9; possible D gene TRBD2, 5 bases. The germline V gene encodes CDR1 SGDLS and CDR2 YYNGEE. V was pared by 2 bases and J by 3 bases, with 12 bases between. The CDR3 extends over 14 amino acids. CDR3 amino acids: CASSVGSGDYEQYF. CDR3 sequence (DNA): TGTGCCAGCAGCGTTGGGTCCGGGGACTACGAGCAGTACTTC.

This clone was seen only once. V and J are TRBV29-1 and TRBJ2-1, with D perhaps TRBD2 (5 bases). The CDR3 consists of 16 residues. Germline CDR1 and CDR2: SQVTM and ANQGSEA. The ends were cut back, 3 bases at V and 6 bases at J, with 21 bases in the middle. The DNA for the CDR3 is TGCAGCGTTGAGAGCCCGGTCGGTTCGGCGGGCAATGAGCAGTTCTTC. Encoded protein: CSVESPVGSAGNEQFF.

The chain has TRBV11-2 and TRBJ1-1, with a weak D call TRBD1 (6 bases). CDR3 length equals 12 residues. V lost 5 bases and J 10 bases, leaving 14 bases between the germline ends. The germline CDR1 and CDR2 sequences are SGHAT and FQNNGV. The CDR3 reads CASSQGGVGAFF. CDR3 coding DNA: TGTGCCAGCAGCCAAGGGGGGGTAGGAGCTTTCTTT.

This clone occurred a few times. The rearrangement uses TRBV5-4 and TRBJ1-1; TRBD1 matches 7 bases. J lost 8 bases, V lost 2 bases, and 3 bases had no gene match. Germline assignment: CDR1 SGHNT and CDR2 YYREEE (reference sequence). This CDR3 contains 12 residues. The CDR3 is CASSLQGLEAFF. CDR3 bases: TGTGCCAGCAGCTTACAGGGGTTGGAAGCTTTCTTT.

The V gene is TRBV19, the J gene TRBJ2-7, with D perhaps TRBD1 (5 bases). This CDR3 spans 11 amino acids. CDR1 and CDR2 from the germline V gene are LNHDA and SQIVND (reference sequence). V lost 6 bases and J 3 bases, leaving 6 bases between the germline ends. The CDR3 DNA is TGTGCCAGTAGGGGGCGCTACGAGCAGTACTTC. It codes for CASRGRYEQYF.

The chain links TRBV7-3 to TRBJ2-3, with 8 bases matching TRBD2. The CDR3 length is 17 residues. The J segment lost 2 bases and the V segment lost 5 bases, leaving 12 bases of the junction unmatched. In germline, CDR1 is SGHTA, CDR2 FQGTGA. In nucleotides, the CDR3 is TGTGCCAGCAGCCTCCTCCCCCGCGGGGGGCTCACAGATACGCAGTATTTT. It codes for CASSLLPRGGLTDTQYF.

This clone was picked up a small number of times. The chain uses TRBV28 and TRBJ1-2; D is ambiguous. The V gene lost 4 bases and the J gene lost 4 bases, with 13 bases spanning the gap. This CDR3 is 14 amino acids long. CDR1 MDHEN and CDR2 SYDVKM come from the germline V gene. The CDR3 DNA reads TGTGCCAGCAGTTCACCGAATGGGCCCTATGGCTACACCTTC. Protein product: CASSSPNGPYGYTF.

The V call is TRBV6-1, the J call TRBJ1-1; D gene unclear. This CDR3 contains 11 residues. The ends were cut back, 5 bases at V and 7 bases at J, with 8 bases in the middle. Looked up from germline, CDR1 is MNHNS and CDR2 is SASEGT. CDR3 DNA: TGTGCCAGCAGTTACGCGAGTGAAGCTTTCTTT. Encoded protein: CASSYASEAFF.

This chain links TRBV9 with TRBJ1-2; 8 positions match TRBD1. Germline V CDR1 and CDR2: SGDLS, YYNGEE. CDR3 length: 13 residues. J gave up 5 bases and V 0 bases, and 0 bases lay outside the gene matches. The CDR3 coding sequence is TGTGCCAGCAGCGTAGGACAGGGGTATGGCTACACCTTC. It translates to CASSVGQGYGYTF.

This chain uses TRBV27 with TRBJ1-6; D not certain. The length of the CDR3 is 16 residues. Germline-derived CDR1 and CDR2 are MNHEY and SMNVEV (reference sequence). V lost 6 bases and J 0 bases, leaving 12 bases between the germline ends. CDR3 in DNA: TGTGCCAGCAGCCCTATGACAAGCTCCTATAATTCACCCCTCCACTTT. This translates into CASSPMTSSYNSPLHF.

In DNA, the CDR3 is TGTGCCAGCAGCTTTATACGGACTAGCGGGGGGGCCCCCAATGAGCAGTTCTTC. It codes for CASSFIRTSGGAPNEQFF. The rearrangement joins TRBV7-7 to TRBJ2-1; 15 bases map to TRBD2. The CDR3 runs 18 residues. The V gene end was trimmed by 3 bases and the J gene end by 6 bases; junction bases not matched to a gene: 9. Germline V gives CDR1 SSHAT, CDR2 FNYEAQ (reference sequence).

The chain employs TRBV6-5 and TRBJ2-2; D is unresolved. This CDR3 is built from 13 residues. Germline assignment: CDR1 MNHEY and CDR2 SVGAGI. The V and J ends lost 1 base and 3 bases respectively, with 3 bases between them. Here the CDR3 reads CASSYFYTGELFF. The DNA for the CDR3 is TGTGCCAGCAGTTACTTCTACACCGGGGAGCTGTTTTTT.

V is TRBV15 and J is TRBJ1-1; D remains ambiguous. Trimming removed 0 bases from V and 7 bases from J, with 6 bases in between. This CDR3 has 12 residues. CDR1 and CDR2 from the germline V gene are LNHNV and YYDKDF (reference sequence). The chain's CDR3 is CATSREGGEAFF. CDR3 DNA sequence: TGTGCCACCAGCAGAGAGGGCGGTGAAGCTTTCTTT.